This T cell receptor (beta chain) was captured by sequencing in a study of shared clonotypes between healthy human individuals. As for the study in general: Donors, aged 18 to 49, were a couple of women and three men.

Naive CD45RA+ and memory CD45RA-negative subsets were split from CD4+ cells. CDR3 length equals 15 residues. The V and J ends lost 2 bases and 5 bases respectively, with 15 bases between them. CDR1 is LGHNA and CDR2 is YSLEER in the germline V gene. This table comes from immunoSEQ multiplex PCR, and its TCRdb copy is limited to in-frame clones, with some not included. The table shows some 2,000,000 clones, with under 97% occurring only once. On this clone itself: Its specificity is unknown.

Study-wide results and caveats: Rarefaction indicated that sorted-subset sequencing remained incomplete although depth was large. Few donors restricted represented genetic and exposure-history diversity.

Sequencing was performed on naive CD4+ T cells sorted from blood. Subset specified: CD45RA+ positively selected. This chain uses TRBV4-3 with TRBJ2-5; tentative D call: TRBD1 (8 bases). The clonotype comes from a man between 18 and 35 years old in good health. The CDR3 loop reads CASSQIGQGGETQYF. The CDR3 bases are TGCGCCAGCAGCCAAATCGGACAGGGAGGGGAGACCCAGTACTTC.